Below are 2 T cell receptor beta chains sequenced from a single sample in a study of response to subunit inactivated influenza vaccine. TCRdb reanalysed the RT-PCR reads using MiXCR and keeps one entry per CDR3 protein. The sample contains about 540,000 distinct CDR3 sequences, around 25% of which appear only once. These sequences were also reported in another study, on T cells expressing NK-cell markers. That study reports: As the method of synthesis, 5'RACE template switching with UMIs yielded TCR beta cDNA.

Sequencing was performed on CD4+ T cells sorted from PBMCs, taken roughly 12 days after vaccination. Every receptor here comes from a man aged 50-60 years who received an inactivated influenza vaccine.

This clonotype has only a few counts. This chain connects TRBV4-3 to TRBJ2-3, with TRBD1 identical over 9 bases. CDR3 length: 18 amino acids. The germline V gene encodes CDR1 LGHNA and CDR2 YSLEER. V trimming: 1 base; J trimming: 5 bases; junction bases outside the gene matches: 13. The DNA of the CDR3 is TGCGCCAGCAGCCAAGGGTGGACCGGGACAGGGTACGGAGATACGCAGTATTTT. Its translation is CASSQGWTGTGYGDTQYF.

The rearrangement uses TRBV15 and TRBJ2-3; D is possibly TRBD1 or TRBD2 (6 bases each). Germline assignment: CDR1 LNHNV and CDR2 YYDKDF (reference sequence). There are 15 residues in the CDR3. V lost 5 bases, J lost 4 bases, and 16 bases lay in between. CDR3 protein: CATSGGGQGADTQYF. CDR3 DNA sequence: TGTGCCACCAGCGGTGGGGGGCAGGGTGCAGATACGCAGTATTTT. Variable domain in full (rest from reference TRBV15 and TRBJ2-3): DAMVIQNPRYQVTQFGKPVTLSCSQTLNHNVMYWYQQKSSQAPKLLFHYYDKDFNNEADTPDNFQSRRPNTSFCFLDIRSPGLGDTAMYLCATSGGGQGADTQYFGPGTRLTVL.